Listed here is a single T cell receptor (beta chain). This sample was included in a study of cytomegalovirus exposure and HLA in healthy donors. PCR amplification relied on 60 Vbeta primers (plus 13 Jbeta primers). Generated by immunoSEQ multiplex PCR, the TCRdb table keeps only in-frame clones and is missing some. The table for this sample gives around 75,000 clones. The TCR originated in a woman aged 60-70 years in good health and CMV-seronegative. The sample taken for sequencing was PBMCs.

The CDR3 sequence: CASSPPQGASGNTIYF. CDR3 bases: TGTGCCAGCAGTCCACCACAGGGGGCGTCTGGAAACACCATATATTTT. The chain combines TRBV28 with TRBJ1-3; TRBD1 agrees at 9 bases. Germline CDR1 and CDR2: MDHEN and SYDVKM. Trimming took 5 bases from V and 1 from J; bases not matched to a gene: 6. There are 16 residues in the CDR3. Full variable domain (rest looked up from reference TRBV28 and TRBJ1-3): DVKVTQSSRYLVKRTGEKVFLECVQDMDHENMFWYRQDPGLGLRLIYFSYDVKMKEKGDIPEGYSVSREKKERFSLILESASTNQTSMYLCASSPPQGASGNTIYFGEGSWLTVV.